The 23 T cell receptor beta chains below come from one sample, sequenced in a study of shared clonotypes between healthy human individuals. Here immunoSEQ multiplex PCR was the method, and the copy in TCRdb shows in-frame clones only, minus some. Of roughly 1 million clones listed, approximately 80% are singletons. Specimen: memory CD4+ T cells from PBMCs. The subset: CD45RA-negative fraction. Every receptor here comes from a man between 18 and 35 years old in good health. Some clones in this sample may be carry-over from other donors' samples.

The chain uses TRBV27 and TRBJ2-5; 14 bases match TRBD2. The V gene's germline CDR1 is MNHEY and CDR2 SMNVEV (reference sequence). This CDR3 has 18 amino acids. V trimming: 5 bases; J trimming: 5 bases; junction bases outside the gene matches: 13. CDR3 bases: TGTGCCAGCAGTACATCGCCTGGGACTAGCGGGAGCAGGGAGACCCAGTACTTC. Amino acid sequence: CASSTSPGTSGSRETQYF.

The chain links TRBV7-9 to TRBJ1-4; 12 bases align to TRBD1. Trimming at V came to 5 bases and at J to 8 bases, leaving 3 bases not matched to a gene. There are 14 residues in the CDR3. Germline CDR1 SEHNR, CDR2 FQNEAQ (reference sequence). The CDR3 loop reads CASSTGQGAEKLFF. The CDR3 DNA sequence: TGTGCCAGCAGCACGGGACAGGGGGCAGAAAAACTGTTTTTT.

This rearrangement joins TRBV28 to TRBJ2-2; the D gene is possibly TRBD2 (6 bases). This CDR3 has 19 amino acids. The germline CDR1 and CDR2 sequences are MDHEN and SYDVKM. Trimming pared 4 bases from V and 0 bases from J, leaving 21 bases between. CDR3 coding DNA: TGTGCCAGCAGTTCTCGGATGGGCCGACGGGAGTCGAACACCGGGGAGCTGTTTTTT. Translation: CASSSRMGRRESNTGELFF.

The chain is built from TRBV15 and TRBJ2-1; D possibly corresponds to TRBD2 (6 bases). Per germline, CDR1 LNHNV and CDR2 YYDKDF (reference sequence). V lost 5 bases and J 3 bases, leaving 14 bases between the germline ends. This CDR3 contains 15 residues. The chain's CDR3 is CATSLAEQIYNEQFF. CDR3 nucleotides: TGTGCCACCAGCTTAGCGGAACAGATCTACAATGAGCAGTTCTTC.

Remarks on this clone: Distinct nucleotide sequences in the sample also encode this CDR3. V and J are TRBV5-1 and TRBJ1-2, with 7 bases matching TRBD1. CDR1 is SGHRS and CDR2 is YFSETQ in the germline V gene. CDR3 length equals 13 residues. Germline trimming cut 0 bases from V and 6 bases from J; bases unmatched to any gene: 2. The CDR3 reads CASSLGQGDGYTF. The CDR3 coding sequence is TGCGCCAGCAGCTTGGGGCAGGGGGATGGCTACACCTTC. The full variable domain, its missing parts supplied by reference TRBV5-1 and TRBJ1-2, is KAGVTQTPRYLIKTRGQQVTLSCSPISGHRSVSWYQQTPGQGLQFLFEYFSETQRNKGNFPGRFSGRQFSNSRSEMNVSTLELGDSALYLCASSLGQGDGYTFGSGTRLTVV.

This clone showed up just a few times. At the DNA level, this CDR3 is encoded by other sequences in the same sample as well. The J gene is TRBJ1-1, the V gene TRBV28; D is unresolved. CDR1 is MDHEN, CDR2 SYDVKM, per germline. Trimming took 6 bases from V and 1 from J, leaving 6 bases between them. The CDR3 consists of 12 residues. CDR3 in DNA: TGTGCCAGCAGAGGGCCGAACACTGAAGCTTTCTTT. The encoded protein is CASRGPNTEAFF. The variable domain in full, completed from reference TRBV28 and TRBJ1-1, reads DVKVTQSSRYLVKRTGEKVFLECVQDMDHENMFWYRQDPGLGLRLIYFSYDVKMKEKGDIPEGYSVSREKKERFSLILESASTNQTSMYLCASRGPNTEAFFGQGTRLTVV.

The chain joins TRBV19 to TRBJ2-2; D perhaps matches TRBD2 (6 bases). Germline V gene lookup returns CDR1 LNHDA and CDR2 SQIVND (reference sequence). This CDR3 region has 17 residues. V was clipped by 6 bases and J by 2 bases, with 19 bases between them. CDR3 sequence reads: CASRPPPGLSNTGELFF. CDR3 sequence (DNA): TGTGCCAGTAGGCCTCCCCCGGGACTCTCTAACACCGGGGAGCTGTTTTTT.

Turning to this clone: This sample includes further DNA sequences coding for the same CDR3. The chain employs TRBV27 and TRBJ1-2; 7 nucleotides line up with TRBD1. The CDR3 totals 13 residues. With 2 bases clipped from V and 7 bases from J, the junction kept 4 bases outside the gene matches. From germline, CDR1 is MNHEY and CDR2 SMNVEV (reference sequence). CDR3 in amino acids: CASSLVQGGGYTF. The CDR3 nucleotides are TGTGCCAGCAGTTTAGTTCAGGGGGGTGGCTACACCTTC.

This chain joins TRBV9 and TRBJ1-3, with D hard to call. V shed 4 bases and J shed 0 bases, with 17 bases lying between them. The germline CDR1 and CDR2 sequences are SGDLS and YYNGEE. This CDR3 has 17 residues. CDR3 nucleotides: TGTGCCAGCAGCCAGAACTCACGCCCAGACTCTGGAAACACCATATATTTT. Amino acid sequence: CASSQNSRPDSGNTIYF. Based on the CDR3 plus reference TRBV9 and TRBJ1-3, the full variable domain is DSGVTQTPKHLITATGQRVTLRCSPRSGDLSVYWYQQSLDQGLQFLIQYYNGEERAKGNILERFSAQQFPDLHSELNLSSLELGDSALYFCASSQNSRPDSGNTIYFGEGSWLTVV.

This clone was seen once. The chain employs TRBV4-1 and TRBJ2-7, with a tentative D call TRBD2 (6 bases). CDR1 is MGHRA and CDR2 is YSYEKL in the germline V gene. CDR3 length: 16 amino acids. V was clipped by 3 bases and J by 6 bases, with 21 bases between them. The CDR3 DNA sequence: TGCGCCAGCAGCCACCCCTTCAGGCAGCGGGTAGTCGAGCAGTACTTC. This gives the protein CASSHPFRQRVVEQYF.

The genes are TRBV5-1 and TRBJ2-1, with 7 nucleotides matching TRBD2. The CDR3 is 14 amino acids. Germline assignment: CDR1 SGHRS and CDR2 YFSETQ. V was pared by 3 bases and J by 9 bases, with 9 bases of the junction left unmatched. CDR3 sequence (DNA): TGCGCCAGCAGCTCGCGGGAGTTCGGAGGTGAGCAGTTCTTC. Its protein product is CASSSREFGGEQFF. The entire variable domain, with the rest obtained from reference TRBV5-1 and TRBJ2-1, is as follows: KAGVTQTPRYLIKTRGQQVTLSCSPISGHRSVSWYQQTPGQGLQFLFEYFSETQRNKGNFPGRFSGRQFSNSRSEMNVSTLELGDSALYLCASSSREFGGEQFFGPGTRLTVL.

The rearrangement links TRBV30 to TRBJ1-5; 8 nucleotides match TRBD1. CDR3 size: 13 residues. Per germline, CDR1 GTSNPN and CDR2 SVGIG (reference sequence). Trimming took 2 bases from V and 6 from J; bases not matched to a gene: 3. CDR3 sequence (DNA): TGTGCCTGGAGTCCCCAGGGGGCTCAGCCCCAGCATTTT. It codes for CAWSPQGAQPQHF. Drawing the rest from reference TRBV30 and TRBJ1-5, the complete variable domain is SQTIHQWPATLVQPVGSPLSLECTVEGTSNPNLYWYRQAAGRGLQLLFYSVGIGQISSEVPQNLSASRPQDRQFILSSKKLLLSDSGFYLCAWSPQGAQPQHFGDGTRLSIL.

This rearrangement joins TRBV30 to TRBJ2-5, with TRBD1 as a possible D gene (5 bases). Germline V gene lookup returns CDR1 GTSNPN and CDR2 SVGIG (reference sequence). V lost 5 bases and J 1 base, leaving 11 bases between the germline ends. The CDR3 length is 13 residues. The DNA of the CDR3 is TGTGCCTGGGGGGCACATCTCCAAGAGACCCAGTACTTC. Translation: CAWGAHLQETQYF.

The V call is TRBV4-1, the J call TRBJ2-3; D remains ambiguous. Trimming took 3 bases from V and 4 from J, leaving 8 bases between them. This CDR3 is built from 13 residues. Germline values: CDR1 MGHRA, CDR2 YSYEKL. The CDR3 spells CASSHLVPDTQYF. CDR3 DNA sequence: TGCGCCAGCAGCCATTTAGTTCCAGATACGCAGTATTTT.

The chain recombines TRBV21-1 with TRBJ1-5. TRBV21-1 is annotated as a pseudogene. The CDR3 has 16 residues. The CDR3 coding sequence is TGTGCCAGCAGCAAACTAGGGGCCGGGGGCAATCAGCCCCAGCATTTT. Amino acid sequence: CASSKLGAGGNQPQHF.

The rearrangement links TRBV19 to TRBJ1-3, with 10 bases that match TRBD1. The CDR3 covers 15 residues. J gave up 2 bases and V 4 bases, and 2 bases lay outside the gene matches. CDR1 LNHDA and CDR2 SQIVND come from the germline V gene (reference sequence). This CDR3 reads CASSTDRGPGNTIYF. CDR3 sequence (DNA): TGTGCCAGTAGTACTGACAGGGGGCCTGGAAACACCATATATTTT.

This chain joins TRBV7-9 and TRBJ2-1; 13 positions agree with TRBD2. The germline CDR1 and CDR2 sequences are SEHNR and FQNEAQ (reference sequence). V lost 5 bases to trimming and J lost 0 bases; unmatched junction nucleotides: 10. This CDR3 is 19 amino acids long. The CDR3 region has the DNA TGTGCCAGCAGCCGTACTAGCGGGAGGGAAGGGCGCTCCTACAATGAGCAGTTCTTC. Translating it yields CASSRTSGREGRSYNEQFF.

The chain employs TRBV28 and TRBJ1-3, with D possibly matching TRBD1 (5 bases). From germline, CDR1 is MDHEN and CDR2 SYDVKM. V was trimmed by 3 bases and J by 7 bases, leaving 16 bases between them. The CDR3 runs to 15 residues. The CDR3 region is CASSFFGTSANTIYF. CDR3 nucleotides: TGTGCCAGCAGTTTCTTTGGGACCTCTGCGAACACCATATATTTT.

The chain couples TRBV5-1 to TRBJ2-5; D uncertain. The last part of the DNA fits TRBJ2-7 better; the J call may be wrong. Germline V gene lookup returns CDR1 SGHRS and CDR2 YFSETQ. The CDR3 covers 11 residues. The CDR3 nucleotides are TGCGCCAGCAGCTTGGGACACGAGCAGTACTTC. Encoded protein: CASSLGHEQYF.

The CDR3 bases are TGTGCCAGCAGCTGGACCGTCAGGGAGACGAGGGAGCAGTACTTC. Its translation is CASSWTVRETREQYF. The J gene is TRBJ2-7, the V gene TRBV5-8; D tentatively fits TRBD1 or TRBD2 (5 bases each). Per germline, CDR1 SGHTS and CDR2 YDEGEE. CDR3 length: 15 residues. Trimming left V 3 bases short and J 7 bases short, with 20 bases between.

The V and J genes are TRBV5-1 and TRBJ2-7; D call uncertain. Germline assignment: CDR1 SGHRS and CDR2 YFSETQ. Trimming pared 2 bases from V and 2 bases from J, leaving 17 bases between. This CDR3 has 16 residues. DNA of the CDR3: TGCGCCAGCAGCTTATCGACACCCAACCTTCCCTACGAGCAGTACTTC. Its protein product is CASSLSTPNLPYEQYF.

The J gene is TRBJ2-5, the V gene TRBV10-3; 11 bases match TRBD2. V was pared by 6 bases and J by 2 bases, with 2 bases of the junction left unmatched. Per germline, CDR1 ENHRY and CDR2 SYGVKD. This CDR3 comprises 14 residues. CDR3 residues: CAIRGTSGQETQYF. The CDR3 coding sequence is TGTGCCATCAGGGGGACTAGCGGACAAGAGACCCAGTACTTC.

Only one count was recorded for this clone. The chain combines TRBV7-2 with TRBJ2-3; 10 nucleotides agree with TRBD2. Trimming at V came to 1 base and at J to 5 bases, leaving 9 bases not matched to a gene. In germline, CDR1 is SGHTA, CDR2 FQGNSA. This CDR3 comprises 17 residues. CDR3 loop: CASSLVLRLAGVDTQYF. CDR3 DNA: TGTGCCAGCAGCTTAGTCTTACGGCTAGCGGGAGTAGATACGCAGTATTTT.